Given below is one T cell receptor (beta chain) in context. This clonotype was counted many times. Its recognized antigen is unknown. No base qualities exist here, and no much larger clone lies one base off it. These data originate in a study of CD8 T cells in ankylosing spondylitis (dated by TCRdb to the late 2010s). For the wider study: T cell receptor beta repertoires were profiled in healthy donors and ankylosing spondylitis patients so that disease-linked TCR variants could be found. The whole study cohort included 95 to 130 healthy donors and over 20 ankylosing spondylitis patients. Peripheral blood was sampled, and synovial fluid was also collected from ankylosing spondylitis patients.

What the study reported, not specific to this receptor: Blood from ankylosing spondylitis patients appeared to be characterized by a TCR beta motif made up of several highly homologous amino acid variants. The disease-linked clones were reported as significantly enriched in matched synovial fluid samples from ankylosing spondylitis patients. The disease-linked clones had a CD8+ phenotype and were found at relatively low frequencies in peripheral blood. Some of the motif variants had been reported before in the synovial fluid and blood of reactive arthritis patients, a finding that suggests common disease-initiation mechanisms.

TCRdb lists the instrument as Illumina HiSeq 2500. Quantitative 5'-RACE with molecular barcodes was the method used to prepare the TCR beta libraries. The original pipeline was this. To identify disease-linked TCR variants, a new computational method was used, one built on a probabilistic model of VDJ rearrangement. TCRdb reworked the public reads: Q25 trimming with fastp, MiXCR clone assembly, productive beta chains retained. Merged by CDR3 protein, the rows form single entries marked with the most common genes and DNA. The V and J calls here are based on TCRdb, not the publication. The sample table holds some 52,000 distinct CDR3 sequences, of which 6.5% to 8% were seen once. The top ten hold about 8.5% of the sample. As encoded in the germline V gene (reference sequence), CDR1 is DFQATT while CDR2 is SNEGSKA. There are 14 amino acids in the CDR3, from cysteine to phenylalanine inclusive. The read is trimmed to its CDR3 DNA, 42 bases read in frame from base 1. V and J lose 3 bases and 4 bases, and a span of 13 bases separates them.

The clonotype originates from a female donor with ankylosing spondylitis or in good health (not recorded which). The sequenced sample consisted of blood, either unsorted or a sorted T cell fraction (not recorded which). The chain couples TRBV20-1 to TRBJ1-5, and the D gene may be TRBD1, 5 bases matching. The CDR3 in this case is CSARSGTENQPQHF. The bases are TGCAGTGCTAGGAGTGGGACGGAGAATCAGCCCCAGCATTTT.